These 10 T cell receptor beta chains came from one sample sequenced in a study of blood T cell repertoires in COVID-19. Profiled with immunoSEQ multiplex PCR; TCRdb holds only in-frame clones, not every one. The sample yields 250,000 to 300,000 clones, almost 90% seen once. Source material: peripheral blood. Receptors originate from a woman in her twenties or thirties with COVID-19, enrolled during active disease.

The chain couples TRBV4-2 to TRBJ1-3; D ambiguous. Germline V CDR1 and CDR2: LGHNA, YNFKEQ. This CDR3 has 17 residues. Trimming stripped 0 bases from V and 0 bases from J, with 12 bases between. Written as DNA, the CDR3 is TGTGCCAGCAGCCAAGAGGGTAGTGGAGGCTCTGGAAACACCATATATTTT. Translating gives CASSQEGSGGSGNTIYF.

The chain employs TRBV19 and TRBJ1-5, with D possibly matching TRBD1 (5 bases). This CDR3 is 14 amino acids long. Germline V gene data show CDR1 as LNHDA and CDR2 as SQIVND (reference sequence). Between the trimmed V and J ends, which lost 5 bases and 8 bases, there was a span of 16 bases. This CDR3 reads CASSAGQIREPQHF. In DNA, the CDR3 is TGTGCCAGTAGTGCGGGGCAAATCCGCGAGCCCCAGCATTTT.

V gene TRBV11-2 combines with J gene TRBJ2-7; 7 nucleotides align to TRBD1. Losses at the gene ends were 2 bases for V and 6 bases for J; bases not matched to a gene: 4. CDR3 length equals 13 residues. Germline CDR1 and CDR2: SGHAT and FQNNGV. DNA for the CDR3: TGTGCCAGCAGCTTAACAGGGGAAGGCGAGCAGTACTTC. Protein product: CASSLTGEGEQYF.

The genes are TRBV21-1 and TRBJ2-3; TRBD2 reflects the table's D call only, with no check against the DNA. TRBV21-1 is a listed pseudogene. The CDR3 has 12 amino acids. CDR3 bases: TGTGCCACAGAGACTACCGGAGATACGCAGTATTTT. Translated: CATETTGDTQYF.

This rearrangement joins TRBV6-5 to TRBJ1-1; 7 bases are shared with TRBD1. The CDR3 totals 14 residues. V shed 6 bases and J 3 bases; nucleotides not matched to a gene: 7. Germline loops: CDR1 MNHEY, CDR2 SVGAGI. CDR3 in amino acids: CASRRGGADTEAFF. CDR3 DNA sequence: TGTGCCAGCAGGAGAGGGGGCGCGGACACTGAAGCTTTCTTT.

The rearrangement joins TRBV7-2 to TRBJ2-7, with D maybe TRBD1 (6 bases). The germline V gene has CDR1 SGHTA and CDR2 FQGNSA. V shed 1 base and J shed 5 bases, with 18 bases lying between them. The CDR3 consists of 16 residues. CDR3 sequence (DNA): TGTGCCAGCAGCTTAGGCCCAACAGGGTTCAGGAACGAGCAGTACTTC. Amino acid sequence: CASSLGPTGFRNEQYF.

The chain combines TRBV7-2 with TRBJ2-2; TRBD1 matches at 10 bases. The junction had 6 bases not matched to a gene; V was cut back by 1 base and J by 7 bases. CDR3 length: 16 amino acids. Looked up from germline, CDR1 is SGHTA and CDR2 is FQGNSA. The CDR3 reads CASSLGDRGDGGELFF. In DNA, the CDR3 is TGTGCCAGCAGCTTAGGGGACAGGGGTGATGGCGGGGAGCTGTTTTTT.

The V gene is TRBV24-1, the J gene TRBJ2-1, with D maybe TRBD2 (6 bases). CDR1 is KGHDR, CDR2 SFDVKD, per germline. There are 16 residues in the CDR3. Trimming cost V 6 bases and J 0 bases, with 14 bases left between them. The CDR3 reads CATSKGTFSSYNEQFF. CDR3 sequence (DNA): TGTGCCACCAGTAAAGGGACTTTTAGCTCCTACAATGAGCAGTTCTTC.

The chain has TRBV28 and TRBJ1-1; tentative D call: TRBD1 (6 bases). Trimming cost V 2 bases and J 8 bases, with 9 bases left between them. Looked up from germline, CDR1 is MDHEN and CDR2 is SYDVKM. The CDR3 contains 12 residues. The CDR3 sequence is CASSLLDREAFF. In DNA form, the CDR3 reads TGTGCCAGCAGTTTACTCGACAGGGAAGCTTTCTTT.

The V gene is TRBV4-3, the J gene TRBJ2-7; 13 bases line up with TRBD2. Germline CDR1 and CDR2: LGHNA and YSLEER. Trimming took 3 bases from V and 4 from J; bases not matched to a gene: 6. The length of the CDR3 is 16 residues. The CDR3 DNA reads TGCGCCAGCAGCCAGTGGACTAGCGGGGGCCTTTACGAGCAGTACTTC. Its translation: CASSQWTSGGLYEQYF.